This is a list of T cell receptor beta chains from one sample in a study of metastatic and nonmetastatic thyroid tumors. TCRdb reprocessed the PCR reads using MiXCR. Of fewer than 20,000 clones listed, roughly a fifth are singletons. Source material: tumor tissue. The receptors stem from a female donor with papillary thyroid cancer or a benign thyroid nodule (not recorded which). Some clones in this sample may be carry-over from other donors' samples. Each CDR3 is given with its conserved first and last residue. The order of the fields is V gene, J gene, D gene, clone size, CDR3 protein, CDR3 DNA. The D gene is left open where the match is weak. Rows may omit the clone size; those that give it use once, few, many or a size class.

V gene: TRBV29-1
J gene: TRBJ2-1
D gene: NA
clone size: many
CDR3 protein: CSVVIDRPLLDEQFF
CDR3 DNA: TGCAGCGTCGTAATAGACAGGCCTTTATTGGATGAGCAGTTCTTC

V gene: TRBV20-1
J gene: TRBJ2-7
D gene: NA
clone size: many
CDR3 protein: CSARGANLGRITFPEQYF
CDR3 DNA: TGCAGTGCTAGGGGGGCTAACCTCGGGCGTATAACCTTCCCCGAGCAGTACTTC

V gene: TRBV7-2
J gene: TRBJ2-3
D gene: TRBD2
clone size: many
CDR3 protein: CASSSNLAGAPYF
CDR3 DNA: TGTGCCAGCAGCTCCAACCTAGCGGGGGCCCCGTATTTT

V gene: TRBV20-1
J gene: TRBJ2-1
D gene: TRBD1
clone size: medium-sized
CDR3 protein: CSAQNWDRGLAALNEQFF
CDR3 DNA: TGCAGTGCTCAAAACTGGGACAGGGGTCTTGCGGCCCTCAATGAGCAGTTCTTC

V gene: TRBV20-1
J gene: TRBJ2-7
D gene: TRBD1
clone size: many
CDR3 protein: CSARTGGGYYEQYF
CDR3 DNA: TGCAGTGCCAGGACAGGGGGAGGATACTACGAGCAGTACTTC

V gene: TRBV30
J gene: TRBJ2-2
D gene: NA
clone size: once
CDR3 protein: CAWGGLGVGGELFF
CDR3 DNA: TGTGCCTGGGGGGGGTTAGGCGTCGGCGGGGAGCTGTTTTTT

V gene: TRBV6-2/TRBV6-3
J gene: TRBJ2-5
D gene: TRBD2
clone size: NA
CDR3 protein: CASSSGRRTSGRADFQEAQYF
CDR3 DNA: TGTGCCAGCAGTTCCGGACGGAGGACTAGCGGGAGGGCGGATTTCCAAGAGGCCCAGTATTTC

V gene: TRBV15
J gene: TRBJ2-5
D gene: NA
clone size: NA
CDR3 protein: CATSRVGGVETQYF
CDR3 DNA: TGTGCCACCAGCAGAGTAGGGGGAGTAGAGACCCAGTACTTC

V gene: TRBV25-1
J gene: TRBJ2-3
D gene: TRBD2
clone size: many
CDR3 protein: CASKPPSGRSRTDTQYF
CDR3 DNA: TGTGCCAGCAAGCCACCTAGCGGGAGAAGTCGCACAGATACGCAGTATTTT

V gene: TRBV12-5
J gene: TRBJ1-4
D gene: NA
clone size: many
CDR3 protein: CASGSQNYATNEKLFF
CDR3 DNA: TGTGCTAGTGGCTCACAGAATTATGCAACTAATGAAAAACTGTTTTTT

V gene: TRBV6-1
J gene: TRBJ2-1
D gene: NA
clone size: many
CDR3 protein: CASSSGENNEQFF
CDR3 DNA: TGTGCCAGCAGTTCCGGCGAGAACAATGAGCAGTTCTTC

V gene: TRBV20-1
J gene: TRBJ2-7
D gene: NA
clone size: few
CDR3 protein: CSARQDYEQYF
CDR3 DNA: TGCAGTGCTCGACAGGATTACGAGCAGTACTTC

V gene: TRBV11-3
J gene: TRBJ2-7
D gene: TRBD1
clone size: medium-sized
CDR3 protein: CASSLILRGRLSEQYF
CDR3 DNA: TGTGCCAGCAGCTTAATTCTCAGGGGGCGGTTAAGCGAGCAGTACTTC

V gene: TRBV7-8
J gene: TRBJ1-5
D gene: NA
clone size: many
CDR3 protein: CASSSETNQPQHF
CDR3 DNA: TGTGCCAGCAGCTCAGAGACCAATCAGCCCCAGCATTTT

V gene: TRBV4-3
J gene: TRBJ2-7
D gene: TRBD1
clone size: NA
CDR3 protein: CASSQGTGVEEQYF
CDR3 DNA: TGCGCCAGCAGCCAAGGCACAGGGGTGGAAGAGCAGTACTTC

V gene: TRBV5-6
J gene: TRBJ1-1
D gene: NA
clone size: NA
CDR3 protein: CASRGQVNTEAFF
CDR3 DNA: TGTGCCAGCAGGGGCCAGGTGAACACTGAAGCTTTCTTT

V gene: TRBV20-1
J gene: TRBJ2-5
D gene: NA
clone size: NA
CDR3 protein: CSADPAQGETQYF
CDR3 DNA: TGCAGTGCTGATCCGGCCCAGGGAGAGACCCAGTACTTC

V gene: TRBV29-1
J gene: TRBJ2-2
D gene: NA
clone size: many
CDR3 protein: CSVALQLNTGELFF
CDR3 DNA: TGCAGCGTTGCGTTGCAGTTAAACACCGGGGAGCTGTTTTTT

V gene: TRBV7-9
J gene: TRBJ2-3
D gene: NA
clone size: many
CDR3 protein: CASSPIRRTTDTQYF
CDR3 DNA: TGTGCCAGCAGCCCCATACGGAGAACGACAGATACGCAGTATTTT

V gene: TRBV4-2
J gene: TRBJ2-1
D gene: NA
clone size: medium-sized
CDR3 protein: CASSQAPGISDQFF
CDR3 DNA: TGTGCCAGCAGCCAAGCCCCCGGAATATCTGACCAGTTCTTC

V gene: TRBV28
J gene: TRBJ2-3
D gene: NA
clone size: many
CDR3 protein: CASSLRGASTDTQYF
CDR3 DNA: TGTGCCAGCAGTTTACGGGGGGCCAGCACAGATACGCAGTATTTT

V gene: TRBV19
J gene: TRBJ2-7
D gene: NA
clone size: many
CDR3 protein: CASSIAATYEQYF
CDR3 DNA: TGTGCCAGTAGTATAGCAGCTACCTACGAGCAGTACTTC

V gene: TRBV6-1
J gene: TRBJ2-6
D gene: NA
clone size: many
CDR3 protein: CASTPSGANVLTF
CDR3 DNA: TGTGCCAGCACGCCCTCTGGGGCCAACGTCCTGACTTTC

V gene: TRBV6-6
J gene: TRBJ1-2
D gene: NA
clone size: few
CDR3 protein: CASSYRGTEWSYGYTF
CDR3 DNA: TGTGCCAGCAGTTACAGGGGGACGGAATGGAGCTATGGCTACACCTTC

V gene: TRBV6-1
J gene: TRBJ1-6
D gene: TRBD1
clone size: many
CDR3 protein: CASSPGTGDSPLHF
CDR3 DNA: TGTGCCAGCAGCCCCGGGACAGGGGATTCACCCCTCCACTTT

V gene: TRBV20-1
J gene: TRBJ1-1
D gene: TRBD1
clone size: many
CDR3 protein: CSASRGLGQNEAFF
CDR3 DNA: TGCAGTGCTAGCAGGGGGCTGGGCCAGAATGAAGCTTTCTTT

V gene: TRBV18
J gene: TRBJ2-3
D gene: NA
clone size: few
CDR3 protein: CASSPFGGTDTQYF
CDR3 DNA: TGTGCCAGCTCACCATTTGGGGGCACAGATACGCAGTATTTT

V gene: TRBV2
J gene: TRBJ2-7
D gene: TRBD2
clone size: few
CDR3 protein: CASSTGTNSYEQYF
CDR3 DNA: TGTGCCAGCAGTACCGGGACTAACTCCTACGAGCAGTACTTC

V gene: TRBV4-3
J gene: TRBJ2-1
D gene: TRBD2
clone size: medium-sized
CDR3 protein: CASSQSPIAGGSDEQFF
CDR3 DNA: TGCGCCAGCAGCCAATCACCTATAGCGGGAGGAAGCGATGAGCAGTTCTTC

V gene: TRBV30
J gene: TRBJ1-1
D gene: NA
clone size: many
CDR3 protein: CAWSDKLMNTEAFF
CDR3 DNA: TGTGCCTGGAGTGATAAGCTGATGAACACTGAAGCTTTCTTT

V gene: TRBV6-2/TRBV6-3
J gene: TRBJ2-2
D gene: NA
clone size: few
CDR3 protein: CASGKLEGTGELFF
CDR3 DNA: TGTGCCAGCGGAAAACTAGAGGGCACAGGGGAGCTGTTTTTT

V gene: TRBV11-2
J gene: TRBJ2-3
D gene: NA
clone size: NA
CDR3 protein: CASSLVASREDTQYF
CDR3 DNA: TGTGCCAGCAGCTTAGTTGCTAGTAGGGAAGATACGCAGTATTTT

V gene: TRBV20-1
J gene: TRBJ1-4
D gene: NA
clone size: NA
CDR3 protein: CSARDALRDEKLFF
CDR3 DNA: TGCAGTGCTAGAGATGCTCTCAGGGATGAAAAACTGTTTTTT

V gene: TRBV12-3/TRBV12-4
J gene: TRBJ2-2
D gene: NA
clone size: many
CDR3 protein: CASSPTDRWTGELFF
CDR3 DNA: TGTGCCAGCAGTCCGACGGACCGATGGACCGGGGAGCTGTTTTTT

V gene: TRBV20-1
J gene: TRBJ2-7
D gene: NA
clone size: NA
CDR3 protein: CSASLRVGGSSYEQYF
CDR3 DNA: TGCAGTGCTAGCCTCCGTGTTGGGGGGAGCTCCTACGAGCAGTACTTC

V gene: TRBV5-8
J gene: TRBJ2-1
D gene: TRBD1
clone size: many
CDR3 protein: CATTRDSPSEQFF
CDR3 DNA: TGTGCCACCACTAGGGACAGTCCTAGTGAGCAGTTCTTC

V gene: TRBV30
J gene: TRBJ2-7
D gene: TRBD2
clone size: NA
CDR3 protein: CAWRGTSGTYEQYF
CDR3 DNA: TGTGCCTGGAGGGGGACTAGCGGAACCTACGAGCAGTACTTC

V gene: TRBV7-8
J gene: TRBJ1-1
D gene: TRBD1
clone size: many
CDR3 protein: CASSTSTGLNTEAFF
CDR3 DNA: TGTGCCAGCAGCACCTCGACAGGGCTCAACACTGAAGCTTTCTTT

V gene: TRBV7-9
J gene: TRBJ1-6
D gene: NA
clone size: many
CDR3 protein: CASMVAADSPLHF
CDR3 DNA: TGTGCCAGCATGGTCGCCGCGGATTCACCCCTCCACTTT

V gene: TRBV19
J gene: TRBJ2-5
D gene: TRBD1
clone size: NA
CDR3 protein: CASSTDRGGAETQYF
CDR3 DNA: TGTGCCAGTAGTACCGACAGGGGTGGGGCAGAGACCCAGTACTTC

V gene: TRBV28
J gene: TRBJ1-4
D gene: NA
clone size: many
CDR3 protein: CASSLSQHNEKLFF
CDR3 DNA: TGTGCCAGCAGTTTAAGTCAACATAATGAAAAACTGTTTTTT